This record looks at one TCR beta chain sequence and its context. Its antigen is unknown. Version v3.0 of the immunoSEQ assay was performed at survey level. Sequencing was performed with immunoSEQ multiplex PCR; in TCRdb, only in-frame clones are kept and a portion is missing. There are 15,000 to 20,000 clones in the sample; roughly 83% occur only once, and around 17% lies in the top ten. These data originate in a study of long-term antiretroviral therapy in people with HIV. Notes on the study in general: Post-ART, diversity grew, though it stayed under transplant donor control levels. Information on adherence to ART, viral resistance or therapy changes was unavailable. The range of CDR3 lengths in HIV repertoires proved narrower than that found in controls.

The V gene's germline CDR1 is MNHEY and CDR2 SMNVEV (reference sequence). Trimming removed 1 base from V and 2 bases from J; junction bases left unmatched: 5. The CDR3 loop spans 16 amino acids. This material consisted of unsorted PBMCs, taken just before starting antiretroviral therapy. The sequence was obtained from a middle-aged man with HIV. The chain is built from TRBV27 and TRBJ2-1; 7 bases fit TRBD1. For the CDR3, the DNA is TGTGCCAGCAGTTTATACGGCCAGGGGGCCTACAATGAGCAGTTCTTC. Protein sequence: CASSLYGQGAYNEQFF.